The source of this T cell receptor beta chain is a study of blood T cells in healthy people across ages. The study, taken as a whole, reports: Diversity estimated from one million T cells was considered an underestimate. Age advanced and TCR beta diversity per million T cells fell, roughly linearly.

Germline CDR1 is SGHRS and CDR2 is YFSETQ. CDR3 length: 15 amino acids. V dropped 4 bases and J dropped 3 bases, with 14 bases sitting between them. Healthy Russian Caucasian donors spanned ages about 6 to 100 years. Primers used in a second PCR of about 7 to 12 cycles were a sample-barcoded 5' primer and a J-beta primer mix. Individual samples furnished no less than 3 million CDR3-containing paired-end reads apiece. Via MiXCR, TCRdb re-called the 5' RACE reads, giving one row per CDR3 protein. The sample gives roughly 680,000 distinct CDR3 sequences, over 20% of which show up once; 3% to 4% is in the top ten. The table lists this clonotype with a few counts. Antigen unknown.

The clonotype originates from a man between 70 and 80 years old in good health. The sequenced sample consisted of blood. The chain employs TRBV5-1 and TRBJ2-1; D gene unclear. The DNA of the CDR3 is TGCGCCAGCAGCCTTACTATGGACGGCTACAATGAGCAGTTCTTC. This encodes CASSLTMDGYNEQFF. Full variable domain (rest looked up from reference TRBV5-1 and TRBJ2-1): KAGVTQTPRYLIKTRGQQVTLSCSPISGHRSVSWYQQTPGQGLQFLFEYFSETQRNKGNFPGRFSGRQFSNSRSEMNVSTLELGDSALYLCASSLTMDGYNEQFFGPGTRLTVL.